This TCR beta chain comes out of a study of PD-1 blockade in classical Hodgkin lymphoma. This sample's time point: cycle 4 day 1 (C4D1), after six to seven weeks of nivolumab. All patients relapsed after autologous stem cell transplantation, and brentuximab vedotin exposure varied. Thawed PBMCs underwent magnetic negative selection to yield purified CD4+ T cells. This CDR3 has 15 amino acids. Trimming removed 5 bases from V and 6 bases from J, with 17 bases in between. Germline V gene data show CDR1 as MNHNY and CDR2 as SVGAGI (reference sequence). Clones were read by immunoSEQ multiplex PCR, and TCRdb kept only the in-frame ones, dropping some. This sample carries roughly 35,000 clones, about 94% of them seen once, and the ten largest clones take roughly 0.29%.

The sequencing here drew on CD4+ T cells from blood, taken before the fourth cycle of nivolumab. The source of this sequence is a human donor with classical Hodgkin lymphoma. This sequence joins TRBV6-6 and TRBJ2-4; D might be TRBD1 (6 bases). The CDR3 DNA follows: TGTGCCAGCAGTCCGTCCAGGGGTACGAGAAACATTCAGTACTTC. Translation: CASSPSRGTRNIQYF.